Shown below are 5 T cell receptor beta chains from a single sample sequenced in a study of technical replicates of blood from a few donors. Profiling relied on immunoSEQ multiplex PCR, and the TCRdb table lists in-frame clones only, not all of them. This table has 70,000 to 85,000 clones, around 92% appearing once. Sequenced material: T cells isolated from PBMCs. Every receptor here comes from a human donor in good health.

The chain is built from TRBV7-2 and TRBJ2-3; TRBD2 matches at 11 bases. The ends lost 6 bases at V and 4 bases at J; junction bases unmatched: 6. This CDR3 is built from 15 residues. The germline V gene encodes CDR1 SGHTA and CDR2 FQGNSA. The CDR3 protein is CASRPGLAGSDTQYF. CDR3 DNA: TGTGCCAGCAGACCAGGACTAGCGGGCTCAGATACGCAGTATTTT.

The chain joins TRBV27 to TRBJ1-1; D might be TRBD1 (5 bases). Trimming removed 3 bases at V and 11 bases at J, with 16 bases between. This CDR3 is 13 amino acids long. Germline V gives CDR1 MNHEY, CDR2 SMNVEV (reference sequence). CDR3 region: CASSFYGGGEAFF. The CDR3 coding sequence is TGTGCCAGCAGTTTCTATGGGGGGGGTGAGGCTTTCTTT.

V gene TRBV11-3 combines with J gene TRBJ2-7, with unresolved D. From germline, CDR1 is SGHNT and CDR2 YENEEA. V shed 3 bases and J shed 3 bases, with 9 bases lying between them. This CDR3 has 13 residues. CDR3 coding DNA: TGTGCCAGCAGCTTTACTCAGCGCTACGAGCAGTACTTC. Translated, it gives CASSFTQRYEQYF.

The CDR3 DNA follows: TGTGCCAGGAAGACAGGGTCTGGGGCCAACGTCCTGACTTTC. It translates to CARKTGSGANVLTF. This sequence joins TRBV2 and TRBJ2-6; 7 bases agree with TRBD1. V lost 9 bases, J lost 1 base, and 3 bases stayed unmatched. Germline values: CDR1 SNHLY, CDR2 FYNNEI. The CDR3 is made up of 14 amino acids.

The rearrangement joins TRBV9 to TRBJ1-5; D is perhaps TRBD1 (5 bases). This CDR3 spans 14 amino acids. The germline V gene has CDR1 SGDLS and CDR2 YYNGEE. Between the trimmed V and J ends, which lost 1 base and 10 bases, there was a span of 15 bases. CDR3 sequence: CASSVSGVYEPQHF. The CDR3 DNA follows: TGTGCCAGCAGCGTATCGGGGGTCTATGAACCCCAGCATTTT.